This T cell receptor beta chain appears in the sequencing data of a study of beta chain features in type 1 diabetes (dated by TCRdb to the late 2010s). The study in broad terms: Mean age, gender distribution, total cell number and subset yield did not differ between patients and healthy donors. The study compared TCRB repertoires of sorted circulating CD4+ T cell subsets between recently diagnosed type 1 diabetes patients and matched healthy donors. Regulatory and stem cell-like memory subsets were isolated from only 8 patients and roughly 8 healthy donors, whereas naive and central memory subsets came from all 30 or so donors. A total of 90 million to 130 million sorted cells were examined across all samples, and a strong correlation was observed between cell number per subset and RNA yield.

V and J are truncated by 4 bases and 6 bases respectively, leaving an intervening sequence of 9 bases. From its cysteine to its phenylalanine, the CDR3 spans 12 amino acids. The CDR3 DNA has 36 bases and is translated from base 1. The CDR1 and CDR2 encoded by the germline V gene are SNHLY and FYNNEI. The entire isolated RNA was reverse transcribed using the High Capacity cDNA Reverse Transcription Kit, and thus expressed TCRB transcripts were sequenced. Naive, central memory and regulatory T cell samples underwent deep immunoSEQ sequencing, averaging around 4 million total reads per sample. Sorted cells were lysed in RLT buffer and RNA was extracted with DNase-treated RNeasy Micro or Mini kits, depending on cell number. To prevent cross-contamination, each cell subset was processed individually, whereas patient and healthy donor samples were processed jointly. The immunoSEQ multiplex PCR was used to amplify TCRB sequences from cDNA, generating 87-bp fragments that spanned the CDR3 region. Sequencing of the amplicons was performed on the Illumina HiSeq platform. The paper's processing steps were these. PCR bias was computationally corrected using synthetic template baselines, reads within Hamming distance 2 were collapsed, and singletons that could not be merged were discarded. By aligning reads against IMGT, V, D and J genes, CDR3 length, and insertions or deletions at six rearrangement sites were assigned. Within each subset, clonotype counts were normalized to sorted cell number, and only after that were true diversity and Gini coefficients computed with the tcR R package. The overlap coefficient, calculated on TCRB nucleotide sequences, was used to measure repertoire sharing. As a proxy for the pre-selection repertoire, out-of-frame TCRB sequences from naive cells were analyzed. TCRdb limited this immuneACCESS table to in-frame rearrangements with V and J called. A share of clones is missing; checked studies link under half to unresolved V genes, and the rest is unexplained. V and J calls and clone size are as listed in that table; D and trimming were resolved from the DNA. Counted in this sample were hundreds of thousands of clones; roughly 15% of them appeared once. The top ten hold roughly 0.015% of the sample.

Overall results and qualifications from the work: Patients with type 1 diabetes made fewer insertions and deleted more nucleotides at VDJ recombination sites, implying thymic rearrangement abnormalities. Because cDNA was sequenced instead of genomic DNA, highly expressing activated cells could be over-represented, though the groups showed no difference in activation or CD3 levels. A moderate but significant shortening of TCRB CDR3 length was observed in type 1 diabetes patients in all four CD4+ subsets. Because the HLA sub-analyses included only small numbers of individuals, any influence of HLA type on TCRB rearrangement was left unresolved. Shorter templates might be favored by PCR, yet because patient and control samples were amplified and corrected together, any such skew would affect both groups equally. Naive, central memory and regulatory TCRB repertoires appeared to be more alike among patients than among healthy donors.

A few counts support this clone. There is no known antigen for this receptor. Base qualities are missing; no much larger clone stands one base away. Each donor gave one peripheral blood draw, averaging about 120 mL, which was collected into heparinised tubes. Using a panel that included CD45RO, CCR7, CD25, CD127, CD95 and CD27, naive, central memory, regulatory and stem cell-like memory CD4+ T cells were sorted on a BD FACSAria II. Purity was above 95% for every sorted population. PBMCs were separated immediately by Lymphoprep density gradient centrifugation and were stained directly, without being cultured. Samples were stained and sorted in pairs, with one healthy donor and one patient per experiment, so that batch effects were minimized.

The source of this sequence is a man between 18 and 35 years old with type 1 diabetes. The rearrangement combines TRBV2 with TRBJ1-1; the D gene is perhaps TRBD1, from 5 matching bases. Sequenced material: naive CD4+ T cells from blood. Reading the label with the study, this specimen's cell subset or site is: true naive CD4+ T cells. CDR3 protein: CASSGQGSEAFF. The sequence in DNA is TGTGCCAGCAGTGGGCAGGGATCTGAAGCTTTCTTT.